One and the same sample provided the 15 T cell receptor beta chains below, sequenced in a study of T-cell memory formation after mild COVID-19. TCRdb re-analysed the 5' RACE reads in MiXCR, keeping a single row per CDR3 protein. The sample has hundreds of thousands of distinct CDR3 sequences; 18% are singletons. The sequenced sample consisted of PBMCs or a T cell subset sorted from them (not recorded which). These receptors were obtained from a man between 18 and 35 years old who had mild COVID-19 (a few samples of this study predate the infection). Cell type and time point are not known.

A few counts support this clonotype. The chain carries TRBV4-3 and TRBJ2-3; no clear D gene. Germline-derived CDR1 and CDR2 are LGHNA and YSLEER. With 2 bases removed from V and 2 bases from J, the gap between germline ends came to 8 bases. The CDR3 is 14 residues long. CDR3 sequence reads: CASSQRRSTDTQYF. The CDR3 DNA follows: TGCGCCAGCAGCCAACGGCGGTCCACAGATACGCAGTATTTT.

This clonotype turned up a few times. The CDR3 DNA reads as TGTGCCAGCAGTTTAGGGTCCGGGGTTGAAGCTTTCTTT. Encoded protein: CASSLGSGVEAFF. This chain links TRBV12-3 or TRBV12-4 with TRBJ1-1; D ambiguous. Deletions cut 1 base from V and 7 bases from J, with 10 bases between. The CDR3 spans 13 residues.

The chain joins TRBV7-9 to TRBJ1-3, with D tentatively TRBD1 (5 bases). Looked up from germline, CDR1 is SEHNR and CDR2 is FQNEAQ (reference sequence). V lost 5 bases to trimming and J lost 0 bases, with 17 bases between them. This CDR3 region has 17 residues. CDR3 nucleotides: TGTGCCAGCAGCCCACCCCTACAGGCCTCCTCTGGAAACACCATATATTTT. Encoded protein: CASSPPLQASSGNTIYF.

This clonotype appeared many times. The rearrangement joins TRBV4-2 to TRBJ2-7, with 9 bases that match TRBD1. CDR3 size: 17 residues. The V gene's germline CDR1 is LGHNA and CDR2 YNFKEQ. J was trimmed by 2 bases and V by 1 base; bases with no gene match: 9. The CDR3 DNA reads TGTGCCAGCAGCCAAGCTGGCGGACAGGGGAAGGCCTACGAGCAGTACTTC. It yields the protein CASSQAGGQGKAYEQYF.

This clonotype was observed a few times. The chain is built from TRBV5-1 and TRBJ2-2; perhaps TRBD1 as D (8 bases). V lost 4 bases and J 5 bases, leaving 12 bases between the germline ends. Germline V gene sequence: CDR1 SGHRS, CDR2 YFSETQ. CDR3 length: 14 amino acids. The chain's CDR3 is CASSRGDRTGELFF. The CDR3 DNA follows: TGCGCCAGCAGCCGGGGGGACAGGACCGGGGAGCTGTTTTTT. Based on the CDR3 plus reference TRBV5-1 and TRBJ2-2, the full variable domain is KAGVTQTPRYLIKTRGQQVTLSCSPISGHRSVSWYQQTPGQGLQFLFEYFSETQRNKGNFPGRFSGRQFSNSRSEMNVSTLELGDSALYLCASSRGDRTGELFFGEGSRLTVL.

A few counts support this clonotype. The V and J genes are TRBV20-1 and TRBJ1-5; D uncertain. Between the trimmed V and J ends, which lost 8 bases and 2 bases, there was a span of 13 bases. The germline gives CDR1 DFQATT, CDR2 SNEGSKA (reference sequence). The CDR3 is 13 amino acids. CDR3 coding DNA: TGCAGTCCGAGGAGCTTGCGCAATCAGCCCCAGCATTTT. Translated, it gives CSPRSLRNQPQHF.

This clonotype was seen many times. The chain links TRBV2 to TRBJ1-1; possible D gene TRBD1, 5 bases. Germline V CDR1 and CDR2: SNHLY, FYNNEI. This CDR3 has 15 residues. V gave up 5 bases and J gave up 3 bases, with 16 bases separating them. CDR3 sequence (DNA): TGTGCCAGCAGTTCCGGGACCGCCCCGGACACTGAAGCTTTCTTT. Protein: CASSSGTAPDTEAFF.

This clonotype has a single count. The chain uses TRBV11-2 and TRBJ1-1; 9 bases align to TRBD1. This CDR3 region has 15 residues. V was pared by 4 bases and J by 2 bases, with 5 bases of the junction left unmatched. CDR1 is SGHAT, CDR2 FQNNGV, per germline. CDR3 bases: TGTGCCAGCAGCTATGACAGGGGGGGAAACACTGAAGCTTTCTTT. Translating it yields CASSYDRGGNTEAFF.

The chain carries TRBV4-1 and TRBJ2-1; D gene uncertain. This CDR3 region has 13 residues. V lost 4 bases to trimming and J lost 8 bases, with 12 bases between them. Germline values: CDR1 MGHRA, CDR2 YSYEKL. In DNA, the CDR3 is TGCGCCAGCAGCCCGCGGAGTAGAGATGAGCAGTTCTTC. This translates into CASSPRSRDEQFF.

This clonotype was counted only a few times. The rearrangement links TRBV27 to TRBJ2-2, with 7 bases that match TRBD2. V was pared by 6 bases and J by 2 bases, with 9 bases of the junction left unmatched. The CDR3 spans 16 residues. The germline V gene encodes CDR1 MNHEY and CDR2 SMNVEV (reference sequence). The CDR3 spells CASSLLRAGNTGELFF. The CDR3, as DNA: TGTGCCAGCAGCCTCCTGAGAGCGGGAAACACCGGGGAGCTGTTTTTT.

This clonotype appeared a few times. The V and J genes are TRBV1 and TRBJ2-7. TRBV1 is a pseudogene locus. The CDR3 is made up of 14 amino acids. The CDR3 DNA reads TGCACCAGCAGCCAAGATCTAGGGCGCTACGAGCAGTACTTC. Translation gives CTSSQDLGRYEQYF.

This sequence joins TRBV4-2 and TRBJ2-2; D may correspond to TRBD1 or TRBD2 (6 bases each). V lost 4 bases, J lost 7 bases, and 16 bases lay in between. This CDR3 spans 15 amino acids. Germline-derived CDR1 and CDR2 are LGHNA and YNFKEQ. The CDR3 sequence is CASSRGDTAVGELFF. CDR3 DNA sequence: TGTGCCAGCAGCCGCGGGGACACTGCGGTCGGGGAGCTGTTTTTT.

This chain joins TRBV5-1 and TRBJ1-1; unclear D gene. V dropped 5 bases and J dropped 2 bases, with 13 bases sitting between them. The CDR3 is 14 amino acids. Germline CDR1 SGHRS, CDR2 YFSETQ. The CDR3 sequence: CASSSAGRNTEAFF. CDR3 sequence (DNA): TGCGCCAGCAGTTCCGCGGGTCGAAACACTGAAGCTTTCTTT.

The rearrangement uses TRBV7-9 and TRBJ2-5, with D uncertain. The ends were cut back, 10 bases at V and 5 bases at J, with 14 bases in the middle. Germline lookup yields CDR1 SEHNR and CDR2 FQNEAQ (reference sequence). The CDR3 covers 12 residues. CDR3 sequence (DNA): TGTGCCATCCGGGTGCCCGGGGAGACCCAGTACTTC. This codes for CAIRVPGETQYF. Using reference TRBV7-9 and TRBJ2-5 for the parts outside the CDR3, the full variable domain is DTGVSQNPRHKITKRGQNVTFRCDPISEHNRLYWYRQTLGQGPEFLTYFQNEAQLEKSRLLSDRFSAERPKGSFSTLEIQRTEQGDSAMYLCAIRVPGETQYFGPGTRLLVL.

Only a few counts were recorded for this clonotype. This chain connects TRBV4-1 to TRBJ2-2, with no clear D. CDR3 length: 15 residues. The V gene's germline CDR1 is MGHRA and CDR2 YSYEKL. Trimming pared 6 bases from V and 3 bases from J, leaving 14 bases between. As DNA, the CDR3 is TGCGCCAGCAGTTCCTTCTCCCCTTACACCGGGGAGCTGTTTTTT. It translates to CASSSFSPYTGELFF.